Following are 17 T cell receptor beta chains from one sample sequenced in a study of blood T cell repertoires in COVID-19 (dated by TCRdb to 2020 to 2021). Library preparation employed the immunoSEQ multiplex PCR assay. In its TCRdb copy, this immuneACCESS table keeps in-frame sequences only and misses some clones. Where compared with another copy, unresolved V genes explain less than half of these, and the others have no known cause. The sample contains 65,000 to 90,000 clones, over 60% of them found a single time. The ten top clones hold under 3% of the sample. Sequenced sample: peripheral blood. These receptors all come from a man in his 70s with COVID-19, enrolled during active disease.

The rearrangement links TRBV29-1 to TRBJ1-5, with TRBD1 as a possible D gene (6 bases). CDR3 length equals 13 residues. Deletions cut 6 bases from V and 4 bases from J, with 13 bases between. Germline values: CDR1 SQVTM, CDR2 ANQGSEA. CDR3 in amino acids: CSVRQDLNQPQHF. The CDR3 DNA reads as TGCAGCGTGAGACAGGACTTAAATCAGCCCCAGCATTTT.

The V gene is TRBV4-3, the J gene TRBJ2-1; 10 bases line up with TRBD2. The CDR3 runs 17 residues. Unmatched junction bases numbered 9, after V lost 5 bases and J lost 2 bases. Per germline, CDR1 LGHNA and CDR2 YSLEER. CDR3 sequence reads: CASSRSGLALPYNEQFF. The CDR3 region has the DNA TGCGCCAGCAGCAGATCGGGACTAGCGCTTCCCTACAATGAGCAGTTCTTC.

J is TRBJ2-3 and V is TRBV27; 8 bases line up with TRBD2. V gave up 5 bases and J gave up 2 bases; unmatched junction bases: 6. The CDR3 consists of 15 residues. The V gene's germline CDR1 is MNHEY and CDR2 SMNVEV (reference sequence). The CDR3 protein is CASSPLAGFTDTQYF. The DNA for the CDR3 is TGTGCCAGCAGTCCGCTAGCGGGCTTCACAGATACGCAGTATTTT.

V and J are TRBV7-6 and TRBJ1-2; D is ambiguous. Germline-derived CDR1 and CDR2 are SGHVS and FNYEAQ. Between the trimmed V and J ends, which lost 2 bases and 3 bases, there was a span of 13 bases. The CDR3 consists of 15 residues. Here the CDR3 reads CASSLILGSYYGYTF. In DNA form, the CDR3 reads TGTGCCAGCAGCTTAATCCTGGGGAGTTACTATGGCTACACCTTC.

The chain combines TRBV5-4 with TRBJ2-3; a weak D match, TRBD1 (5 bases). This CDR3 has 14 residues. Germline V gives CDR1 SGHNT, CDR2 YYREEE (reference sequence). V was cut by 3 bases and J by 2 bases, with 10 bases left in between. CDR3 in DNA: TGTGCCAGCAGCTCACAGGCCCCCACAGATACGCAGTATTTT. This encodes CASSSQAPTDTQYF.

V gene TRBV28 combines with J gene TRBJ2-2; D not certain. V was shortened by 3 bases and J by 1 base, with 9 bases between the two germline ends. The germline gives CDR1 MDHEN, CDR2 SYDVKM. This CDR3 is 15 amino acids long. CDR3 protein: CASSFSIGNTGELFF. The CDR3 DNA reads as TGTGCCAGCAGTTTCAGTATTGGGAACACCGGGGAGCTGTTTTTT.

This clone showed up just a few times. The CDR3 nucleotides are TGTGCCAGCAGCACCCTGAGGAGGGGGCCATGGAGCTACGAGCAGTACTTC. Amino acid sequence: CASSTLRRGPWSYEQYF. The chain carries TRBV27 and TRBJ2-7, with a possible D match to TRBD1 (7 bases). Trimming pared 6 bases from V and 3 bases from J, leaving 24 bases between. The CDR3 totals 17 residues. CDR1 MNHEY and CDR2 SMNVEV come from the germline V gene (reference sequence).

The V call is TRBV28, the J call TRBJ2-7; 7 nucleotides match TRBD1. Trimming took 6 bases from V and 1 from J; bases not matched to a gene: 9. This CDR3 is 15 amino acids long. The germline gives CDR1 MDHEN, CDR2 SYDVKM. The CDR3 DNA sequence: TGTGCCAGCAGAGGGGGACAGATCGGATCCTACGAGCAGTACTTC. Its translation is CASRGGQIGSYEQYF.

J is TRBJ2-7 and V is TRBV7-8; 8 nucleotides match TRBD1. After removal of 5 bases from V and 2 bases from J, the junction contained 2 bases not matched to a gene. The CDR3 has 13 residues. Per germline, CDR1 SGHVS and CDR2 FQNEAQ. The CDR3 loop reads CASSADRAYEQYF. The CDR3 DNA reads as TGTGCCAGCAGCGCGGACAGGGCCTACGAGCAGTACTTC. Using reference TRBV7-8 and TRBJ2-7 for the parts outside the CDR3, the full variable domain is GAGVSQSPRYKVAKRGQDVALRCDPISGHVSLFWYQQALGQGPEFLTYFQNEAQLDKSGLPSDRFFAERPEGSVSTLKIQRTQQEDSAVYLCASSADRAYEQYFGPGTRLTVT.

The rearrangement uses TRBV6-5 and TRBJ2-7, with a weak D call TRBD1 (6 bases). V lost 10 bases to trimming and J lost 5 bases, with 21 bases between them. Germline CDR1 and CDR2: MNHEY and SVGAGI. This CDR3 region has 14 residues. The CDR3 region is CATRQGITGNEQYF. CDR3 DNA: TGTGCCACCCGACAAGGAATTACAGGGAACGAGCAGTACTTC.

The CDR3 coding sequence is TGCGCCAGCAGCACGGGACAGTTTGCAACTAATGAAAAACTGTTTTTT. Translated, it gives CASSTGQFATNEKLFF. The chain carries TRBV5-1 and TRBJ1-4; TRBD1 aligns across 7 bases. Germline CDR1 and CDR2: SGHRS and YFSETQ. This CDR3 is built from 16 residues. The junction had 6 bases not matched to a gene; V was cut back by 4 bases and J by 0 bases. The variable domain in full, completed from reference TRBV5-1 and TRBJ1-4, reads KAGVTQTPRYLIKTRGQQVTLSCSPISGHRSVSWYQQTPGQGLQFLFEYFSETQRNKGNFPGRFSGRQFSNSRSEMNVSTLELGDSALYLCASSTGQFATNEKLFFGSGTQLSVL.

The chain uses TRBV2 and TRBJ1-5; the match to TRBD1 covers 7 bases. CDR3 size: 11 residues. Trimming removed 6 bases from V and 15 bases from J; junction bases left unmatched: 8. Germline V gene sequence: CDR1 SNHLY, CDR2 FYNNEI. The CDR3 protein is CASRDDRAPHF. The CDR3 DNA follows: TGTGCCAGCAGAGACGACAGGGCCCCGCATTTT. Supplemented by reference TRBV2 and TRBJ1-5, the full variable domain reads EPEVTQTPSHQVTQMGQEVILRCVPISNHLYFYWYRQILGQKVEFLVSFYNNEISEKSEIFDDQFSVERPDGSNFTLKIRSTKLEDSAMYFCASRDDRAPHFGDGTRLSIL.

The chain has TRBV28 and TRBJ1-1, with a tentative D call TRBD1 (5 bases). This CDR3 contains 14 residues. V was cut by 4 bases and J by 9 bases, with 18 bases left in between. Germline values: CDR1 MDHEN, CDR2 SYDVKM. CDR3 loop: CASSSHGAGSQAFF. The CDR3, as DNA: TGTGCCAGCAGTTCCCATGGGGCAGGATCCCAAGCTTTCTTT. Full variable domain (rest looked up from reference TRBV28 and TRBJ1-1): DVKVTQSSRYLVKRTGEKVFLECVQDMDHENMFWYRQDPGLGLRLIYFSYDVKMKEKGDIPEGYSVSREKKERFSLILESASTNQTSMYLCASSSHGAGSQAFFGQGTRLTVV.

The V call is TRBV19, the J call TRBJ2-6; TRBD1 agrees at 8 bases. V shed 6 bases, J shed 4 bases, and the junction held 8 bases outside the gene matches. This CDR3 is 16 amino acids long. Per germline, CDR1 LNHDA and CDR2 SQIVND (reference sequence). The CDR3 coding sequence is TGTGCCAGTAGCCCTCAGGGGGCGCGGGGGGCCAACGTCCTGACTTTC. As protein: CASSPQGARGANVLTF.

As DNA, the CDR3 is TGTGCCAGCAGCTGGAGCGGAACCAGCTCTGGGGCCAACGTCCTGACTTTC. It codes for CASSWSGTSSGANVLTF. The chain combines TRBV7-2 with TRBJ2-6, with TRBD2 as a possible D gene (5 bases). There are 17 residues in the CDR3. In germline, CDR1 is SGHTA, CDR2 FQGNSA. V lost 4 bases and J 0 bases, leaving 13 bases between the germline ends.

The rearrangement uses TRBV19 and TRBJ2-1; D uncertain. V dropped 5 bases and J dropped 2 bases, with 19 bases sitting between them. The CDR3 has 17 residues. CDR1 is LNHDA, CDR2 SQIVND, per germline (reference sequence). The CDR3 DNA reads as TGTGCCAGTAGTTCTGGTCAAACTATCGCACCCTACAATGAGCAGTTCTTC. Translation: CASSSGQTIAPYNEQFF.

This chain links TRBV5-3 with TRBJ2-4, with D unresolved. TRBV5-3 is an ORF; its function is uncertain. Trimming shortened V by 0 bases and J by 0 bases, and 10 bases separated the two germline ends. The CDR3 is 16 amino acids. The CDR3 sequence is CARSLEATLAKNIQYF. DNA for the CDR3: TGTGCCAGAAGCTTGGAAGCAACTCTAGCCAAAAACATTCAGTACTTC.